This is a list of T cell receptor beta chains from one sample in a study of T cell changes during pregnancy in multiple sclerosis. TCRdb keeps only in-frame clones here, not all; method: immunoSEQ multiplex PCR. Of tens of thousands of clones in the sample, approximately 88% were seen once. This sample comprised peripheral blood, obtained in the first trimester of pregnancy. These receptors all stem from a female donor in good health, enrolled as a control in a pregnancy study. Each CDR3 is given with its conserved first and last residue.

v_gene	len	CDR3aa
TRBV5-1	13	CASSFEGVYEQFF
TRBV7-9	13	CASSFTGTGELFF
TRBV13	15	CASSARDLRYNEQFF
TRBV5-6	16	CASSLGRDTENTEAFF
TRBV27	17	CASSLPSGGARTDTQYF
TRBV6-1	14	CASSHGQGGNGYTF
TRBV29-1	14	CSVARQGADYGYTF
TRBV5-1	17	CASSLTERQTPNEKLFF
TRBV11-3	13	CASSLDRDSFLHF
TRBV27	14	CASSLAGFDQPQHF
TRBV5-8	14	CASSRGLVGSEQYF
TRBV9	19	CASSPILAGGPGGWYEQFF
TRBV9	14	CASRTDSPNYGYTF
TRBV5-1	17	CASRRNGGTGANTEAFF
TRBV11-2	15	CASSLGGRVVEKLFF
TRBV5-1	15	CASSGTGAQNTEAFF
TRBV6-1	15	CASSEQGAVNTEAFF
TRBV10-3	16	CAISESELATGETQYF
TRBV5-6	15	CASSLFQQGVYEQYF
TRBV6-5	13	CASSQYRQETQYF
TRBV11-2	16	CASSHPAGQVSETQYF
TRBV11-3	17	CASSPRTGELGTYEQYF
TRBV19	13	CASSIWEGQPQHF
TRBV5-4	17	CASSQGGLAASTDTQYF
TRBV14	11	CASSQGGAKLF
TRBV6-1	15	CASSGGQGESQPQHF
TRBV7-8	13	CASSPGSNQPQHF
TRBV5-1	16	CASSISVSGRETEAFF
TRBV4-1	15	CASSQEGGGDQPQHF
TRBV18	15	CASSEGQGLYYGYTF
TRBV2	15	CASSVGTSGTNEQYF
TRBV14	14	CASSLGQGGSPLHF
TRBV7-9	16	CASSSGGARYNSPLHF
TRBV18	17	CASSPNAGTGLGNTIYF
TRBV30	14	CAWNRDRVSGELFF
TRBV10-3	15	CAISEEGTLNTEAFF
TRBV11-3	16	CASSSPDSSGANVLTF
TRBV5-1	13	CASSGGRGEKLFF
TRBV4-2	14	CASSQGLGFYEQYF
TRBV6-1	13	CASRDRENSPLHF